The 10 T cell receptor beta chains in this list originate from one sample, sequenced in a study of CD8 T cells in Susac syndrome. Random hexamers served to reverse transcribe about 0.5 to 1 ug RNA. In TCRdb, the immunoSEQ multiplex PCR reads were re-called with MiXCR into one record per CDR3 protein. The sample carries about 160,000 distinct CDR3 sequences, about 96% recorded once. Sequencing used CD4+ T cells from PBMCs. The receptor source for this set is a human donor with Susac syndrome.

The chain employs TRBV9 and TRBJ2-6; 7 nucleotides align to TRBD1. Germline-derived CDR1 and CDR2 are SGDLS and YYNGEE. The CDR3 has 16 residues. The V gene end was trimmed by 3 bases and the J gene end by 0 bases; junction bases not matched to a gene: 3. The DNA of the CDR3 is TGTGCCAGCAGCGGGACAGGCCACTCTGGGGCCAACGTCCTGACTTTC. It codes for CASSGTGHSGANVLTF. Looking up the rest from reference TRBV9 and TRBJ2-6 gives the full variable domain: DSGVTQTPKHLITATGQRVTLRCSPRSGDLSVYWYQQSLDQGLQFLIQYYNGEERAKGNILERFSAQQFPDLHSELNLSSLELGDSALYFCASSGTGHSGANVLTFGAGSRLTVL.

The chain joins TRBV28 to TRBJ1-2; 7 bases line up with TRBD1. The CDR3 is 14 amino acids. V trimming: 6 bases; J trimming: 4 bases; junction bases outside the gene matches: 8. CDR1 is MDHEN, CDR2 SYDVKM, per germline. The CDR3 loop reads CASRTGQFLYGYTF. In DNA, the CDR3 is TGTGCCAGCAGGACGGGACAGTTCCTCTATGGCTACACCTTC.

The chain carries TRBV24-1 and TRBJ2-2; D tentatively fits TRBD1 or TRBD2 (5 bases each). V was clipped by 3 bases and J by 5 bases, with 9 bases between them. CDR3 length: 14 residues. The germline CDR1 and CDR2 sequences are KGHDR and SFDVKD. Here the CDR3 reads CATSDPGPTGELFF. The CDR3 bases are TGTGCCACCAGTGATCCGGGACCGACCGGGGAGCTGTTTTTT.

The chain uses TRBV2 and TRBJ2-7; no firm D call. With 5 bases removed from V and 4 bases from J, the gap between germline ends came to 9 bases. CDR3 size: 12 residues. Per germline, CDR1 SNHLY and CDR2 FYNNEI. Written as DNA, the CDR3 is TGTGCCAGCAGTAGCTCGTGGTACGAGCAGTACTTC. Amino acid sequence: CASSSSWYEQYF.

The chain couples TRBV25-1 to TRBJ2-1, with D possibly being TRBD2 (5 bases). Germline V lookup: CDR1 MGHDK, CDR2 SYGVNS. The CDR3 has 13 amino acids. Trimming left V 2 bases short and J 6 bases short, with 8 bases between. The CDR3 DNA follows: TGTGCCAGCAGTGAAGCGGGCCCCAATGAGCAGTTCTTC. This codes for CASSEAGPNEQFF.

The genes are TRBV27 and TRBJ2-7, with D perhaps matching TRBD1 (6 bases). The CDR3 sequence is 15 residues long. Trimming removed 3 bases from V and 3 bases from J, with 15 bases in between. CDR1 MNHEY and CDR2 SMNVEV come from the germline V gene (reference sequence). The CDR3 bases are TGTGCCAGCAGTTTGTCCCTCGGGACAAGCTACGAGCAGTACGTC. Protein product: CASSLSLGTSYEQYV.

CDR3 sequence reads: CASSPGLAPISEYF. CDR3 nucleotide sequence: TGTGCCAGCAGCCCAGGACTAGCGCCCATCTCGGAGTACTTC. The chain carries TRBV5-4 and TRBJ2-7; TRBD2 matches at 9 bases. The CDR3 is 14 residues long. The V segment lost 4 bases and the J segment 11 bases; nucleotides outside the gene matches: 13. In germline, CDR1 is SGHNT, CDR2 YYREEE (reference sequence).

This CDR3 reads CASSWSSGLYNEQFF. DNA for the CDR3: TGTGCCAGCAGCTGGTCTAGCGGACTTTACAATGAGCAGTTCTTC. This chain connects TRBV7-2 to TRBJ2-1; 7 bases match TRBD2. CDR1 and CDR2 (germline): SGHTA, FQGNSA. The CDR3 consists of 15 residues. V shed 4 bases, J shed 4 bases, and the junction held 7 bases outside the gene matches.

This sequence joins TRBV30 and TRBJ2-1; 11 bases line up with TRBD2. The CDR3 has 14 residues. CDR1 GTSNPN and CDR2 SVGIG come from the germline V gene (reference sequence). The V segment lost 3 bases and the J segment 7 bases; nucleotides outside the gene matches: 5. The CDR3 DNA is TGTGCCTGGAGCTTAGCGGGAGGGTGGAATGAGCAGTTCTTC. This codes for CAWSLAGGWNEQFF.

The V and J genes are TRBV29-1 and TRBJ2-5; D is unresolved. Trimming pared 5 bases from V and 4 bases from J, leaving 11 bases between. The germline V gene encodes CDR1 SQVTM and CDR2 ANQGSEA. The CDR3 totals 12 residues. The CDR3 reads CSVRVSRETQYF. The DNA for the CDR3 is TGCAGCGTTAGGGTTTCAAGAGAGACCCAGTACTTC.